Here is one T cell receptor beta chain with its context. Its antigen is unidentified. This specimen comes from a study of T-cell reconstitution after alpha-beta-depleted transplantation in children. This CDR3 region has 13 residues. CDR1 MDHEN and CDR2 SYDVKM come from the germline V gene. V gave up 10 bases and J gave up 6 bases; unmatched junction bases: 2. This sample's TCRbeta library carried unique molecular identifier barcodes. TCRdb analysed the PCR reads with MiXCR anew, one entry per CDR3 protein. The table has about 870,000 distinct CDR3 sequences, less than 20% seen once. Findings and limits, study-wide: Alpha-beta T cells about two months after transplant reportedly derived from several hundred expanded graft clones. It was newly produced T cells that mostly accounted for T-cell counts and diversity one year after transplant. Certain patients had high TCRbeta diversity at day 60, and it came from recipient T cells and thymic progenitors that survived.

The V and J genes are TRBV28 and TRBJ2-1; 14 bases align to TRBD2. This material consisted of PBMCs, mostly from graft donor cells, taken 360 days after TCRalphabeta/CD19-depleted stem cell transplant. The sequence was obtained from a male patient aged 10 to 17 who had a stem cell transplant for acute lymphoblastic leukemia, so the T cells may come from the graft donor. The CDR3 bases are TGTGCCAACGGACTAGCGGGAGGCAATGAGCAGTTCTTC. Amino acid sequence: CANGLAGGNEQFF.